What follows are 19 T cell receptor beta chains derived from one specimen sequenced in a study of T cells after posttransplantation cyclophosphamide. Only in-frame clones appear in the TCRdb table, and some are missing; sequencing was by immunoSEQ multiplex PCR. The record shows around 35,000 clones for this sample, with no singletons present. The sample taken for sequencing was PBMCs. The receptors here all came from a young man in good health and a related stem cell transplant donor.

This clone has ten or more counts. The CDR3 nucleotides read TGTGCCAGCAGCGCTCGGGGGTCGGGAAACACCATATATTTT. Protein sequence: CASSARGSGNTIYF. The chain employs TRBV7-8 and TRBJ1-3; D is perhaps TRBD1 (5 bases). Germline CDR1 reads SGHVS; CDR2 reads FQNEAQ. The CDR3 covers 14 residues. The ends were cut back, 5 bases at V and 4 bases at J, with 12 bases in the middle.

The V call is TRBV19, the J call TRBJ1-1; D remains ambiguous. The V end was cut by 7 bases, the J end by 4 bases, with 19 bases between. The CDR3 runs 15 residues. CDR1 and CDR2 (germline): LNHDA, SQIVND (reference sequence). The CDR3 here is CASIQTPTVRTEAFF. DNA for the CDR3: TGTGCCAGTATACAAACCCCAACAGTTCGCACTGAAGCTTTCTTT.

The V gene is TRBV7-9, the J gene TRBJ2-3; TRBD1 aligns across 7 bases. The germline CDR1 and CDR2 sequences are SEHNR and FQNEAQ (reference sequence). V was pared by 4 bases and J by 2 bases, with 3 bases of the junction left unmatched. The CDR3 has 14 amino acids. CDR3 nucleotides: TGTGCCAGCAGCTCAGGGGGTTTCACAGATACGCAGTATTTT. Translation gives CASSSGGFTDTQYF.

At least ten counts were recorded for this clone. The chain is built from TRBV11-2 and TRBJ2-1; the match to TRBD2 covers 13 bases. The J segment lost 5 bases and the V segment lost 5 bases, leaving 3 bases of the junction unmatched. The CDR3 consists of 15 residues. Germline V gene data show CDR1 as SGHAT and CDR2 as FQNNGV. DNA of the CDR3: TGTGCCAGCAGCCTAGGGACTAGCGGGGACAATGAGCAGTTCTTC. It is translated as CASSLGTSGDNEQFF.

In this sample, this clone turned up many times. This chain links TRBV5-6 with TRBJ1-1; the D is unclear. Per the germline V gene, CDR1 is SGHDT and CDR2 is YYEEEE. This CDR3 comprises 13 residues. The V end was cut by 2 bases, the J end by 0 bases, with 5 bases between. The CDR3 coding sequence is TGTGCCAGCAGCTTCCGGGTGAACACTGAAGCTTTCTTT. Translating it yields CASSFRVNTEAFF.

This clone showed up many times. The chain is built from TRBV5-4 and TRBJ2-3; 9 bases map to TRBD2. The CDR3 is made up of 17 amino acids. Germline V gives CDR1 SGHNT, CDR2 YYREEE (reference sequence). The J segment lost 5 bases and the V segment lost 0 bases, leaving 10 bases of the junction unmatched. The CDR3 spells CASSLAGERGEIDTQYF. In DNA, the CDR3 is TGTGCCAGCAGCTTGGCCGGGGAGCGGGGGGAGATAGATACGCAGTATTTT.

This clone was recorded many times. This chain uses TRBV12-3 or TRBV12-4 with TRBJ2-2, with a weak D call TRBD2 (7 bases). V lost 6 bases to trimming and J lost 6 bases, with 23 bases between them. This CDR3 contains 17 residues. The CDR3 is CASSLYVRGGLPGELFF. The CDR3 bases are TGTGCCAGCAGCCTCTACGTGAGGGGGGGCCTCCCCGGGGAGCTGTTTTTT.

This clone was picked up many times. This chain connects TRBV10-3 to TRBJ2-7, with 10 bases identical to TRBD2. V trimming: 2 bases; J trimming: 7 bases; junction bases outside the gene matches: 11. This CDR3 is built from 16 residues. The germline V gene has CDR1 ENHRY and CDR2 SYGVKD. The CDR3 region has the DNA TGTGCCATCAGTGAGGATAAAAGCGGGGGGGCTGGGGAGCAGTACTTC. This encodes CAISEDKSGGAGEQYF.

In nucleotides, the CDR3 is TGCGCCAGCAGCTCCGAAACGGGGGGAGGCTACACCTTC. Amino acids: CASSSETGGGYTF. The rearrangement links TRBV5-1 to TRBJ1-2; D possibly corresponds to TRBD1 (5 bases). There are 13 residues in the CDR3. Looked up from germline, CDR1 is SGHRS and CDR2 is YFSETQ. Trimming took off 3 bases at V and 8 bases at J, with 14 bases between the two ends.

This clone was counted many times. CDR3 sequence reads: CASSTYSGNTIYF. The CDR3 DNA sequence: TGTGCCAGTAGTACTTACTCTGGAAACACCATATATTTT. The chain has TRBV27 and TRBJ1-3, with unresolved D. Germline V gives CDR1 MNHEY, CDR2 SMNVEV (reference sequence). There are 13 residues in the CDR3. Trimming stripped 9 bases from V and 0 bases from J, with 9 bases between.

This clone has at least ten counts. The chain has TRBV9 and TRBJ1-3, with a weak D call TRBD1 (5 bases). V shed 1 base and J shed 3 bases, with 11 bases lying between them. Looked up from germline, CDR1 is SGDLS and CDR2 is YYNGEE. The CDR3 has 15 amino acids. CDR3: CASSVSGQVGNTIYF. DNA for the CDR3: TGTGCCAGCAGCGTATCTGGACAAGTTGGAAACACCATATATTTT. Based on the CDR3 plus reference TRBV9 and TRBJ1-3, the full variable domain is DSGVTQTPKHLITATGQRVTLRCSPRSGDLSVYWYQQSLDQGLQFLIQYYNGEERAKGNILERFSAQQFPDLHSELNLSSLELGDSALYFCASSVSGQVGNTIYFGEGSWLTVV.

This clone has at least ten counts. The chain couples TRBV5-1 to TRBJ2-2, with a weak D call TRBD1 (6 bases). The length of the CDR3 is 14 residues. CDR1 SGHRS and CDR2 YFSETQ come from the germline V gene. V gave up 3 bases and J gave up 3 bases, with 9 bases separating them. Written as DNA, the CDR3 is TGCGCCAGCAGCTCGGACAGCTACACCGGGGAGCTGTTTTTT. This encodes CASSSDSYTGELFF. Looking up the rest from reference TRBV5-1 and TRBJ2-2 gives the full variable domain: KAGVTQTPRYLIKTRGQQVTLSCSPISGHRSVSWYQQTPGQGLQFLFEYFSETQRNKGNFPGRFSGRQFSNSRSEMNVSTLELGDSALYLCASSSDSYTGELFFGEGSRLTVL.

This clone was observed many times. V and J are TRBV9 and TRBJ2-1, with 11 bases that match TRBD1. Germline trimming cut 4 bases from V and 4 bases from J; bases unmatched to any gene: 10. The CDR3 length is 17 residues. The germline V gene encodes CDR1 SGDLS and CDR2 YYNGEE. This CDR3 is CASSRFRGQGAYNEQFF. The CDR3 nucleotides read TGTGCCAGCAGCCGATTCCGCGGACAGGGGGCGTACAATGAGCAGTTCTTC.

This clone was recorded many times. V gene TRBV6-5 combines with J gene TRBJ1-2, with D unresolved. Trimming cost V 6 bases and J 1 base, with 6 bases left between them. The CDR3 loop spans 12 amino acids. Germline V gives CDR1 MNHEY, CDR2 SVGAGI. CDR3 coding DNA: TGTGCCAGCAGGGCGGATAACTATGGCTACACCTTC. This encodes CASRADNYGYTF.

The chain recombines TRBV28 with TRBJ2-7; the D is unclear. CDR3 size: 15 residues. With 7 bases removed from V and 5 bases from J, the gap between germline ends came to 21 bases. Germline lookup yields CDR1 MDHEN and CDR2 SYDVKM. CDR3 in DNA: TGTGCCAGCACCCCCCTTGGGCTGGGCGTGAACGAGCAGTACTTC. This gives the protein CASTPLGLGVNEQYF. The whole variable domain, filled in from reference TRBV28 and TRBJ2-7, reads DVKVTQSSRYLVKRTGEKVFLECVQDMDHENMFWYRQDPGLGLRLIYFSYDVKMKEKGDIPEGYSVSREKKERFSLILESASTNQTSMYLCASTPLGLGVNEQYFGPGTRLTVT.

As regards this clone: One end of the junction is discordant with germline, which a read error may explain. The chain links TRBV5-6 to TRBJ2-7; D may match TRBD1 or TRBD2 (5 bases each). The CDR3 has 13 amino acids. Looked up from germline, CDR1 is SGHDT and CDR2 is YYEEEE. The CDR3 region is CASNLGQGDEQYF. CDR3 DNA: TGTGCCAGCAACTTGGGGCAGGGAGACGAGCAGTACTTC.

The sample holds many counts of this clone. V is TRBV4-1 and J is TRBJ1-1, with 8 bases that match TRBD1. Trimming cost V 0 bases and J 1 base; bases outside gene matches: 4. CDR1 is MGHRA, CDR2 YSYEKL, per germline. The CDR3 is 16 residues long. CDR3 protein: CASSQEGGTGNTEAFF. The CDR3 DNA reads TGCGCCAGCAGCCAAGAGGGAGGGACAGGGAACACTGAAGCTTTCTTT.

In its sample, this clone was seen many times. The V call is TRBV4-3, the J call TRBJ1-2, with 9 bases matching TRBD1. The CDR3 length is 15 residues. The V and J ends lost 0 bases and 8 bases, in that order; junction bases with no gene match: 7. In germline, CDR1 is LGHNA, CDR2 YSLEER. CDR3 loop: CASSQDYGTGYGYTF. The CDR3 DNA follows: TGCGCCAGCAGCCAAGATTACGGGACAGGGTACGGCTACACCTTC.

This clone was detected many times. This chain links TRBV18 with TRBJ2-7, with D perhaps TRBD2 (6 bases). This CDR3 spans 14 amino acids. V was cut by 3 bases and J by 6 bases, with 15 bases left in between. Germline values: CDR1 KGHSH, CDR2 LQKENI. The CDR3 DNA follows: TGTGCCAGCTCACCCCCTCGGCAGGGACTCGAGCAGTACTTC. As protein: CASSPPRQGLEQYF.